The clone carrying this T cell receptor beta chain appeared many times. Its antigen remains unidentified. The V segment lost 3 bases and the J segment 7 bases; nucleotides outside the gene matches: 12. Germline-derived CDR1 and CDR2 are SGDLS and YYNGEE. This CDR3 has 15 amino acids. Unique molecular identifiers were used in preparing the TCRbeta library. TCRdb called the PCR reads again in MiXCR, with one record for every CDR3 protein. This sample has a few hundred thousand distinct CDR3 sequences, with roughly 13% found just once. The data derive from a study of T-cell reconstitution after alpha-beta-depleted transplantation in children. Notes on the study in general: Reportedly, only several hundred clones from non-depleted graft cells drove alpha-beta T-cell counts at about two months. Diversity and T-cell counts at one year after transplant derived mostly from new T cells.

This sequence originates from a male patient between 10 and 17 years old who had a stem cell transplant for acute myeloid leukemia, so the T cells may come from the graft donor. V and J are TRBV9 and TRBJ1-1, with 7 bases matching TRBD1. The specimen was PBMCs, mostly from graft donor cells, collected 360 days after TCRalphabeta/CD19-depleted stem cell transplant. For the CDR3, the DNA is TGTGCCAGCAGCGAAACATGGGGGGGACAGAGTGAAGCTTTCTTT. Translating it yields CASSETWGGQSEAFF.